The next 32 T cell receptor beta chains were all read from a single sample in a study of CD8 T cells in ankylosing spondylitis. TCRdb processed the 5' RACE reads anew with MiXCR; each CDR3 protein has one entry. The sample has hundreds of thousands of distinct CDR3 sequences; roughly 12% are singletons. Study-wide findings and caveats: A TCR beta motif of under ten highly homologous variants seemed to mark ankylosing spondylitis blood.

No antigen has been assigned to these receptors. Specimen: blood, either unsorted or a sorted T cell fraction (not recorded which). Every receptor here comes from a male donor with ankylosing spondylitis.

This clonotype came up a few times. The chain has TRBV9 and TRBJ2-1; D not resolved. This CDR3 contains 16 residues. With 0 bases removed from V and 3 bases from J, the gap between germline ends came to 13 bases. Germline CDR1 reads SGDLS; CDR2 reads YYNGEE. CDR3 bases: TGTGCCAGCAGCGTAGGGGGTGGTAACAACTACAATGAGCAGTTCTTC. This codes for CASSVGGGNNYNEQFF.

At least ten counts were recorded for this clonotype. The chain is built from TRBV20-1 and TRBJ1-4, with D perhaps TRBD1 (5 bases). The germline V and J ends were trimmed by 6 bases and 3 bases, with 14 bases remaining between them. Germline V CDR1 and CDR2: DFQATT, SNEGSKA (reference sequence). This CDR3 spans 14 amino acids. DNA of the CDR3: TGCAGTGCGCGGCGAGCAGGGCCTAATGAAAAACTGTTTTTT. This sequence encodes CSARRAGPNEKLFF.

The chain joins TRBV27 to TRBJ2-1; D is ambiguous. Germline assignment: CDR1 MNHEY and CDR2 SMNVEV (reference sequence). The CDR3 totals 15 residues. V lost 6 bases to trimming and J lost 0 bases, with 12 bases between them. This chain's CDR3 is CASRGIVSSYNEQFF. CDR3 DNA sequence: TGTGCCAGCAGGGGTATCGTGAGCTCCTACAATGAGCAGTTCTTC.

This clonotype was seen a handful of times. This chain links TRBV27 with TRBJ1-1; TRBD1 matches at 7 bases. J gave up 1 base and V 4 bases, and 6 bases lay outside the gene matches. CDR1 is MNHEY, CDR2 SMNVEV, per germline (reference sequence). The CDR3 consists of 15 residues. The CDR3 DNA follows: TGTGCCAGCAGTTCGACCGGGACAGAGAACACTGAAGCTTTCTTT. This sequence encodes CASSSTGTENTEAFF.

This clonotype was seen a handful of times. The chain employs TRBV20-1 and TRBJ2-3, with D possibly matching TRBD2 (6 bases). This CDR3 comprises 16 residues. Germline CDR1 and CDR2: DFQATT and SNEGSKA (reference sequence). Trimming shortened V by 6 bases and J by 0 bases, and 19 bases separated the two germline ends. CDR3: CSAKSTGGGSTDTQYF. As DNA, the CDR3 is TGCAGTGCCAAATCGACCGGGGGAGGAAGCACAGATACGCAGTATTTT.

This clonotype was counted only a few times. The chain employs TRBV29-1 and TRBJ2-1; 12 bases are a match to TRBD2. Unmatched junction bases numbered 8, after V lost 4 bases and J lost 4 bases. The CDR3 loop spans 16 amino acids. From germline, CDR1 is SQVTM and CDR2 ANQGSEA. CDR3 in amino acids: CSVGKRTSGTYNEQFF. The CDR3 DNA reads TGCAGCGTTGGGAAAAGGACTAGCGGGACTTACAATGAGCAGTTCTTC.

Turning to this clonotype: A much larger clone differs from this one at a single base, so this may be a read error. The chain uses TRBV28 and TRBJ1-5; D gene unclear. The CDR3 sequence is 16 residues long. Per the germline V gene, CDR1 is MDHEN and CDR2 is SYDVKM. The CDR3 reads CTSSDNSIHVNQPQHF. The CDR3 nucleotides are TGTACCAGCAGTGACAACAGCATACATGTCAATCAGCCCCAGCATTTT.

This clonotype was seen only a few times. The rearrangement links TRBV4-2 to TRBJ2-5; tentatively, D is TRBD1 (5 bases). V was pared by 1 base and J by 4 bases, with 13 bases between. This CDR3 is 15 amino acids long. Germline V gene sequence: CDR1 LGHNA, CDR2 YNFKEQ. CDR3 sequence reads: CASSQVQGVGETQYF. Here the CDR3 DNA reads TGTGCCAGCAGCCAAGTTCAGGGTGTTGGAGAGACCCAGTACTTC.

This clonotype was seen more than once but under ten times. This chain uses TRBV6-1 with TRBJ2-7; the D gene is possibly TRBD2 (6 bases). This CDR3 is built from 14 residues. V was clipped by 4 bases and J by 2 bases, with 12 bases between them. Germline loops: CDR1 MNHNS, CDR2 SASEGT. The CDR3 here is CASSVARGTYEQYF. The CDR3 DNA is TGTGCCAGCAGTGTGGCCCGGGGGACCTACGAGCAGTACTTC.

The table lists this clonotype with many counts. The gene calls are TRBV9 and TRBJ1-2; no firm D call. V lost 2 bases to trimming and J lost 6 bases, with 8 bases between them. This CDR3 comprises 12 residues. The germline gives CDR1 SGDLS, CDR2 YYNGEE. CDR3 nucleotide sequence: TGTGCCAGCAGCGTGGCATGGAATGGCTACACCTTC. Residues: CASSVAWNGYTF.

This clonotype came up a few times. The V and J genes are TRBV20-1 and TRBJ2-1; TRBD1 aligns across 11 bases. The CDR3 totals 15 residues. V gave up 4 bases and J gave up 6 bases; unmatched junction bases: 8. Germline V lookup: CDR1 DFQATT, CDR2 SNEGSKA (reference sequence). The CDR3 here is CSANTRDRGINEQFF. Here the CDR3 DNA reads TGCAGTGCTAATACCCGGGACAGGGGGATCAATGAGCAGTTCTTC.

The chain uses TRBV5-3 and TRBJ1-5; D gene ambiguous. TRBV5-3 is recorded as an ORF, its role being uncertain. V shed 5 bases and J shed 2 bases, with 14 bases lying between them. This CDR3 region has 15 residues. CDR3 region: CARSFGDRGNQPQHF. CDR3 sequence (DNA): TGTGCCAGAAGTTTCGGGGATAGAGGCAATCAGCCCCAGCATTTT.

The chain uses TRBV20-1 and TRBJ1-1, with no clear D. The CDR3 has 13 residues. Germline CDR1 is DFQATT and CDR2 is SNEGSKA (reference sequence). V shed 6 bases and J shed 0 bases, with 11 bases lying between them. The CDR3 DNA reads TGCAGTGCCGTGACTCATATGAACACTGAAGCTTTCTTT. This sequence encodes CSAVTHMNTEAFF.

This clonotype was counted a few times. The rearrangement uses TRBV19 and TRBJ2-1, with 7 nucleotides matching TRBD2. The V and J ends lost 9 bases and 0 bases, in that order; junction bases with no gene match: 8. Germline V gene data show CDR1 as LNHDA and CDR2 as SQIVND (reference sequence). This CDR3 comprises 15 residues. The CDR3 DNA sequence: TGTGCCAGCCGGGAGGCCTTTTCCTCCTACAATGAGCAGTTCTTC. Translating gives CASREAFSSYNEQFF.

This clonotype has a count of ten or more. This rearrangement joins TRBV20-1 to TRBJ2-5; D is possibly TRBD1 (6 bases). The CDR3 is 14 amino acids. Trimming removed 5 bases from V and 1 base from J, with 14 bases in between. Germline CDR1 and CDR2: DFQATT and SNEGSKA (reference sequence). DNA for the CDR3: TGCAGTGCTGCCCCGGGACACCTCCAAGAGACCCAGTACTTC. Translated, it gives CSAAPGHLQETQYF.

This clonotype was found a few times. The chain couples TRBV28 to TRBJ1-2; possible D gene TRBD1, 6 bases. V shed 5 bases and J shed 0 bases, with 10 bases lying between them. Germline loops: CDR1 MDHEN, CDR2 SYDVKM. CDR3 size: 14 residues. The CDR3 reads CASSTGRSNYGYTF. CDR3 nucleotide sequence: TGTGCCAGCAGTACAGGGAGGTCTAACTATGGCTACACCTTC.

This clonotype was observed at least ten times. This chain connects TRBV6-5 to TRBJ2-3; D not certain. V lost 2 bases and J 6 bases, leaving 12 bases between the germline ends. This CDR3 is 14 amino acids long. Germline CDR1 is MNHEY and CDR2 is SVGAGI. The DNA for the CDR3 is TGTGCCAGCAGTTACGGGCCGAATGAGGATACGCAGTATTTT. Its protein is CASSYGPNEDTQYF.

This clonotype was observed a handful of times. This sequence joins TRBV18 and TRBJ2-7, with a tentative D call TRBD2 (5 bases). Trimming shortened V by 0 bases and J by 6 bases, and 18 bases separated the two germline ends. The CDR3 is made up of 16 amino acids. Germline V CDR1 and CDR2: KGHSH, LQKENI. The DNA for the CDR3 is TGTGCCAGCTCACCACCGTCCGGGAAGGGTCCTCTCGAGCAGTACTTC. Residues: CASSPPSGKGPLEQYF.

The V gene is TRBV20-1, the J gene TRBJ2-7; TRBD1 agrees at 8 bases. The ends lost 8 bases at V and 0 bases at J; junction bases unmatched: 6. Germline V gives CDR1 DFQATT, CDR2 SNEGSKA (reference sequence). This CDR3 has 13 amino acids. Here the CDR3 DNA reads TGCAGTACCCAGGGGGCTATCTCCTACGAGCAGTACTTC. It translates to CSTQGAISYEQYF.

The J gene is TRBJ1-6, the V gene TRBV6-5, with D unresolved. The CDR3 covers 12 residues. The V and J ends lost 8 bases and 9 bases respectively, with 11 bases between them. Germline-derived CDR1 and CDR2 are MNHEY and SVGAGI. CDR3 sequence (DNA): TGTGCCAGCCGGGAGACACTTTCACCCCTCCACTTT. Its translation is CASRETLSPLHF.

The chain is built from TRBV11-2 and TRBJ2-5, with 8 positions matching TRBD1. V shed 5 bases, J shed 5 bases, and the junction held 10 bases outside the gene matches. This CDR3 is 15 amino acids long. CDR1 is SGHAT, CDR2 FQNNGV, per germline. Here the CDR3 reads CASSNDRGGPETQYF. For the CDR3, the DNA is TGTGCCAGCAGCAACGACAGGGGTGGGCCGGAGACCCAGTACTTC.

This clonotype was recorded a few times. The rearrangement links TRBV5-1 to TRBJ2-5, with a weak D call TRBD1 (6 bases). V lost 0 bases, J lost 3 bases, and 9 bases lay in between. The CDR3 is 14 amino acids. Germline CDR1 is SGHRS and CDR2 is YFSETQ. The CDR3 region has the DNA TGCGCCAGCAGCTTGGGGGGGCTGGAAGAGACCCAGTACTTC. It yields the protein CASSLGGLEETQYF.

This clonotype was detected many times. The chain couples TRBV7-2 to TRBJ1-5, with D unresolved. Germline CDR1 SGHTA, CDR2 FQGNSA. V lost 7 bases and J lost 6, with 10 bases in between. This CDR3 contains 12 residues. CDR3 region: CASTRVGQPQHF. Written as DNA, the CDR3 is TGTGCCAGCACCCGGGTGGGTCAGCCCCAGCATTTT.

This clonotype was observed a few times. This may arise from a read error, as a much more abundant clone is one base away. The V gene is TRBV6-2 or TRBV6-3, the J gene TRBJ1-1, with D hard to call. With 6 bases removed from V and 0 bases from J, the gap between germline ends came to 11 bases. In germline, CDR1 is MNHEY, CDR2 SVGEGT. This CDR3 is 14 amino acids long. The CDR3 DNA sequence: TGTGCCAGCAGCCCCGCCAGGATGAACACTGAAGCTTTCTTT. This sequence encodes CASSPARMNTEAFF.

This clonotype was observed a few times. V gene TRBV6-1 combines with J gene TRBJ2-7; D gene uncertain. The V gene's germline CDR1 is MNHNS and CDR2 SASEGT. V lost 6 bases, J lost 2 bases, and 11 bases lay in between. CDR3 length: 13 residues. The CDR3 reads CASRPLLAYEQYF. CDR3 DNA sequence: TGTGCCAGCAGACCACTTCTAGCCTACGAGCAGTACTTC.

This chain joins TRBV29-1 and TRBJ1-4; TRBD1 aligns across 8 bases. V gave up 5 bases and J gave up 7 bases; unmatched junction bases: 12. The CDR3 is 15 amino acids. Germline values: CDR1 SQVTM, CDR2 ANQGSEA. Here the CDR3 reads CSVWEAYRGAEKLFF. The CDR3 region has the DNA TGCAGCGTTTGGGAGGCCTACAGGGGGGCTGAAAAACTGTTTTTT.

This clonotype was recorded many times. The V and J genes are TRBV7-2 and TRBJ2-1, with D perhaps TRBD1 or TRBD2 (5 bases each). In germline, CDR1 is SGHTA, CDR2 FQGNSA. Trimming removed 5 bases from V and 7 bases from J, with 12 bases in between. The CDR3 covers 13 residues. The DNA of the CDR3 is TGTGCCAGCAGCCCTTCGTGGGGGAATGAGCAGTTCTTC. It encodes CASSPSWGNEQFF.

This clonotype was counted a few times. V is TRBV29-1 and J is TRBJ1-2, with D hard to call. This CDR3 spans 10 amino acids. V was shortened by 3 bases and J by 5 bases, with 4 bases between the two germline ends. In germline, CDR1 is SQVTM, CDR2 ANQGSEA. CDR3 protein: CSVDFYGYTF. The CDR3 nucleotides are TGCAGCGTTGATTTTTATGGCTACACCTTC.

The chain has TRBV11-2 and TRBJ2-7, with 11 bases that match TRBD2. The germline V gene has CDR1 SGHAT and CDR2 FQNNGV. The CDR3 totals 14 residues. V trimming: 7 bases; J trimming: 2 bases; junction bases outside the gene matches: 4. CDR3 region: CASTSTSGAYEQYF. Here the CDR3 DNA reads TGTGCCAGCACCTCGACTAGCGGGGCCTACGAGCAGTACTTC.

The DNA for the CDR3 is TGTGCCAGCAACCCCGTGGGACAGGGAGACAATCAGCCCCAGCATTTT. It yields the protein CASNPVGQGDNQPQHF. The rearrangement joins TRBV6-2 or TRBV6-3 to TRBJ1-5, with 9 bases lining up with TRBD1. V lost 7 bases to trimming and J lost 3 bases; unmatched junction nucleotides: 10. Germline CDR1 reads MNHEY; CDR2 reads SVGEGT. This CDR3 spans 16 amino acids.

This clonotype was observed many times. The genes are TRBV28 and TRBJ2-2; D gene unclear. CDR3 size: 15 residues. Trimming removed 7 bases at V and 7 bases at J, with 19 bases between. Germline V gives CDR1 MDHEN, CDR2 SYDVKM. CDR3 amino acids: CASTLQDPTVGELFF. CDR3 coding DNA: TGTGCCAGCACCCTCCAGGATCCCACCGTCGGGGAGCTGTTTTTT.

This clonotype was observed many times. V usage is TRBV5-1 and J usage is TRBJ2-1, with 9 bases aligning to TRBD2. The V and J ends lost 1 base and 5 bases, in that order; junction bases with no gene match: 1. CDR1 and CDR2 from the germline V gene are SGHRS and YFSETQ. This CDR3 has 14 residues. The CDR3 coding sequence is TGCGCCAGCAGCTTGTCTAGCGGGGACAATGAGCAGTTCTTC. This sequence encodes CASSLSSGDNEQFF.